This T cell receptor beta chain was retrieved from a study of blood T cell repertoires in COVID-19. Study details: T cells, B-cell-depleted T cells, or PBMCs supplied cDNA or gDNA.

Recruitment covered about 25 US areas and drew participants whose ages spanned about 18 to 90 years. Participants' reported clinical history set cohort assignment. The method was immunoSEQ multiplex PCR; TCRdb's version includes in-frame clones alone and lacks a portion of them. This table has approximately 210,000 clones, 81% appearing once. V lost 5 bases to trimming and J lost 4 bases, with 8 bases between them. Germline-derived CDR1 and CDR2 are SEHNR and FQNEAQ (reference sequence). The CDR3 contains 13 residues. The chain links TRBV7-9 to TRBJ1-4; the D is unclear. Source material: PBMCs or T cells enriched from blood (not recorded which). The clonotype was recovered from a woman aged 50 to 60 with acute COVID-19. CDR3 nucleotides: TGTGCCAGCAGCGACACGGATAATGAAAAACTGTTTTTT. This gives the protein CASSDTDNEKLFF.